This is a list of T cell receptor beta chains from one sample in a study of blood T cell repertoires in COVID-19. The data were produced by immunoSEQ multiplex PCR, yet TCRdb's version contains in-frame clones alone and is incomplete. The sample yields about 100,000 clones, 87% seen once. Sequencing was performed on peripheral blood. These receptor sequences come from a man aged 30 to 39 in a cohort sampled during active COVID-19. Both conserved end residues are part of each CDR3. Each record gives: J gene, D gene, CDR3 length, V gene, clone size, CDR3 DNA, CDR3 protein. The D gene is left open where the match is weak. Clone size is shown for a subset of rows, as once, few, many or a class of expanded clone.

TRBJ1-1 | NA | 13 | TRBV5-1 | NA | TGCGCCAGCTACTTGATGGGGGGGACTGAAGCTTTCTTT | CASYLMGGTEAFF
TRBJ2-2 | NA | 14 | TRBV6-2/TRBV6-3 | few | TGTGCCAGCAGTTACATGGGGGCCCCCGGGGAGCTGTTTTTT | CASSYMGAPGELFF
TRBJ1-5 | NA | 12 | TRBV28 | NA | TGTGCCAGCAACCCCTCACAGCAGCCCCAGCATTTT | CASNPSQQPQHF
TRBJ2-7 | TRBD1 | 14 | TRBV28 | NA | TGTGCCAGCAGCCCGCAGGGGGTCACCTACGAGCAGTACTTC | CASSPQGVTYEQYF
TRBJ1-4 | NA | 18 | TRBV7-6 | NA | TGTGCCAGCAGCTTAGCGGAAGCCAATCCGGGGGAGTATGAAAAACTGTTTTTT | CASSLAEANPGEYEKLFF
TRBJ1-1 | TRBD1 | 14 | TRBV7-9 | NA | TGTGCCAGCAGCTTAACAGGGGTGAACACTGAAGCTTTCTTT | CASSLTGVNTEAFF
TRBJ2-7 | NA | 15 | TRBV6-6 | NA | TGTGCCAGCAGCCGCGGACAGAACACGAGGGGCGAGCAGTACTTC | CASSRGQNTRGEQYF
TRBJ2-1 | TRBD1 | 16 | TRBV11-3 | NA | TGTGCCAGCAGCTTAGCCGGGACAGCCTCCTACAATGAGCAGTTCTTC | CASSLAGTASYNEQFF
TRBJ2-3 | NA | 14 | TRBV5-1 | NA | TGCGCCAGCAGCTTGGGGGCTAGCACAGATACGCAGTATTTT | CASSLGASTDTQYF
TRBJ2-3 | NA | 15 | TRBV28 | NA | TGTGCCAGCAGTTTATCTGGGGTGAGGGCAGATACGCAGTATTTT | CASSLSGVRADTQYF
TRBJ1-6 | NA | 14 | TRBV30 | NA | TGTGCCTGGAGTGGGGGGGGTTCGGGCTCACCCCTCCACTTT | CAWSGGGSGSPLHF
TRBJ1-2 | TRBD1 | 14 | TRBV7-9 | NA | TGTGCCAGCAGCCCGGGACAGGGGGCTTGGGGCTACACCTTC | CASSPGQGAWGYTF
TRBJ1-5 | TRBD1 | 19 | TRBV30 | NA | TGTGCCTGGAGTGCCCGGGACAGGGGGGCCTCGGATAGCAATCAGCCCCAGCATTTT | CAWSARDRGASDSNQPQHF
TRBJ2-3 | NA | 15 | TRBV29-1 | NA | TGCAGCGGGGGAGGGACACCCTTTGGCACAGATACGCAGTATTTT | CSGGGTPFGTDTQYF
TRBJ2-3 | NA | 14 | TRBV27 | NA | TGTGCCAGCAGTGTCGCCGCGATGACAGATACGCAGTATTTT | CASSVAAMTDTQYF
TRBJ1-5 | TRBD1 | 15 | TRBV7-9 | NA | TGTGCCAGCAGTTCCGACAGGGGAAGCAATCAGCCCCAGCATTTT | CASSSDRGSNQPQHF
TRBJ1-2 | NA | 14 | TRBV5-1 | NA | TGCGCCAGCAGAGGGGTCACAGACTCCTATGGCTACACCTTC | CASRGVTDSYGYTF
TRBJ1-5 | NA | 14 | TRBV7-9 | NA | TGTGCCAGCAGCATTTCAAAGGGAGGTCAGCCCCAGCATTTT | CASSISKGGQPQHF
TRBJ2-7 | TRBD2 | 15 | TRBV18 | NA | TGTGCCAGCTCATTTAATAGCGGGGGGGCCTACGAGCAGTACTTC | CASSFNSGGAYEQYF
TRBJ2-7 | TRBD1 | 13 | TRBV5-6 | NA | TGTGCCAGCAGCTCGGGACAGCCCTACGAGCAGTACTTC | CASSSGQPYEQYF
TRBJ2-1 | NA | 15 | TRBV3-1/TRBV3-2 | NA | TGTGCCAGCAGCCAGGGGGGAGGGGGAGTCAATGAGCAGTTCTTC | CASSQGGGGVNEQFF
TRBJ2-2 | TRBD1 | 15 | TRBV28 | NA | TGTGCCAGCAGAGGGGGACAGGGGGCGACCGGGGAGCTGTTTTTT | CASRGGQGATGELFF
TRBJ2-1 | NA | 11 | TRBV3-1/TRBV3-2 | NA | TGTGCCAGCAGCCCGGTACCGCGGCAGTTCTTC | CASSPVPRQFF
TRBJ2-3 | TRBD2 | 16 | TRBV6-5 | NA | TGTGCCAGCAGTTACGGACTAGCGGGGGGCACAGATACGCAGTATTTT | CASSYGLAGGTDTQYF
TRBJ1-5 | NA | 19 | TRBV7-2 | NA | TGTGCCAGCAGCTTAGCGCCCGTGGGGGGGGCTCTCGGCAATCAGCCCCAGCATTTT | CASSLAPVGGALGNQPQHF
TRBJ1-3 | TRBD1 | 14 | TRBV11-2 | NA | TGTGCCAGCAGCCAGGACAGGGCTGGAAACACCATATATTTT | CASSQDRAGNTIYF
TRBJ2-1 | NA | 13 | TRBV3-1/TRBV3-2 | NA | TGTGCCAGCAGCCAAGACAGGGTAATTGAGCAGTTCTTC | CASSQDRVIEQFF
TRBJ1-2 | NA | 16 | TRBV7-9 | NA | TGTGCCAGCAGCTTGGGGGGGGGCGCCCCAAACTATGGCTACACCTTC | CASSLGGGAPNYGYTF
TRBJ2-7 | NA | 19 | TRBV21-1 | NA | TGTGCCAGCAGCAAAGCCCGAGCGGGGGGCCTTACTAAGGCCTACGAGCAGTACTTC | CASSKARAGGLTKAYEQYF
TRBJ2-1 | NA | 16 | TRBV5-1 | NA | TGCGCCAGCAGCTTGGAGTGGGGCGGGGTGGGCAATGAGCAGTTCTTC | CASSLEWGGVGNEQFF
TRBJ1-1 | NA | 13 | TRBV19 | NA | TGTGCCAGTAGTATGGGCCTGAACACTGAAGCTTTCTTT | CASSMGLNTEAFF
TRBJ2-5 | NA | 12 | TRBV7-2 | NA | TGTGCCAGCAGCGGGGGCCCCGAGACCCAGTACTTC | CASSGGPETQYF
TRBJ1-1 | NA | 12 | TRBV30 | NA | TGTGCCTCAGGACCCCGGAGGACTGAAGCTTTCTTT | CASGPRRTEAFF
TRBJ1-5 | NA | 16 | TRBV30 | few | TGTGCCGGATCCACTTTTAGACAGCGAGGCAATCAGCCCCAGCATTTT | CAGSTFRQRGNQPQHF
TRBJ1-1 | NA | 13 | TRBV10-2 | NA | TGCGCCAGTGAGCGACAGCGGAACACTGAAGCTTTCTTT | CASERQRNTEAFF
TRBJ1-4 | NA | 16 | TRBV11-2 | NA | TGTGCCAGCAGCTTAGGGGTCACTACCTCGGGTGAAAAACTGTTTTTT | CASSLGVTTSGEKLFF
TRBJ2-3 | TRBD2 | 15 | TRBV7-2 | once | TGTGCCAGCAGCTTAATTTCGGGGGGACCAGATACGCAGTATTTT | CASSLISGGPDTQYF
TRBJ2-1 | TRBD2 | 15 | TRBV25-1 | NA | TGTGCCAGCAGTGCCGGGACTAGTGGGAACAATGAGCAGTTCTTC | CASSAGTSGNNEQFF
TRBJ2-3 | NA | 16 | TRBV19 | NA | TGTGCCAGTAGTCCCTCCTCTAGCGCTTTCACAGATACGCAGTATTTT | CASSPSSSAFTDTQYF
TRBJ1-5 | TRBD1 | 14 | TRBV5-6 | few | TGTGCCAGCAGCTTGACAGGGGGAAGTCAGCCCCAGCATTTT | CASSLTGGSQPQHF
TRBJ2-7 | NA | 10 | TRBV5-8 | NA | TGTGCCAGCAGCTTGATGCGTGGGTACTTC | CASSLMRGYF
TRBJ2-7 | NA | 14 | TRBV11-3 | NA | TGTGCCAGCAGCTTGGAGGGGGCAGTATCCGAGCAGTACTTC | CASSLEGAVSEQYF
TRBJ2-3 | NA | 16 | TRBV3-1/TRBV3-2 | few | TGTGCCAGCAGCCACCCGGTGGGGGCGTACACAGATACGCAGTATTTT | CASSHPVGAYTDTQYF
TRBJ1-1 | TRBD1 | 12 | TRBV10-3 | NA | TGTGCCACGGGACAGCCGGATAGGGAAGCTTTCTTT | CATGQPDREAFF
TRBJ2-3 | NA | 13 | TRBV30 | NA | TGTGCCTGTACTCGGGACACCGCAGATACGCAGTATTTT | CACTRDTADTQYF
TRBJ1-4 | TRBD1 | 14 | TRBV2 | NA | TGTGCCAGCAGGCCGGACAGGGGCTACGAAAAACTGTTTTTT | CASRPDRGYEKLFF
TRBJ2-7 | TRBD1 | 18 | TRBV5-4 | NA | TGTGCCAGCAGCTCCATCTCCGGGACAGGGGGCAAAATGTACGAGCAGTACTTC | CASSSISGTGGKMYEQYF
TRBJ2-2 | TRBD2 | 16 | TRBV3-1/TRBV3-2 | few | TGTGCCAGCAGCCGAGGGACTAGCGGGGGGGTCGGGGAGCTGTTTTTT | CASSRGTSGGVGELFF
TRBJ1-1 | NA | 13 | TRBV10-2 | NA | TGCGCCAGCAGTCGGTATTTGAACACTGAAGCTTTCTTT | CASSRYLNTEAFF
TRBJ2-3 | TRBD2 | 16 | TRBV18 | NA | TGTGCCAGCTCCCTGACTAGCGGGGGCTACACAGATACGCAGTATTTT | CASSLTSGGYTDTQYF
TRBJ1-1 | TRBD1 | 14 | TRBV11-1 | NA | TGTGCCAGCAGCCGTTTTGGACAGGGCACTGAAGCTTTCTTT | CASSRFGQGTEAFF
TRBJ2-3 | NA | 15 | TRBV6-2/TRBV6-3 | NA | TGTGCCAGCAGTTACTCTGAGGGGGTGACAGATACGCAGTATTTT | CASSYSEGVTDTQYF
TRBJ2-7 | TRBD2 | 15 | TRBV4-1 | NA | TGCGCCAGCAGCCAGACTAGCGGGGGGGGCTACGAGCAGTACTTC | CASSQTSGGGYEQYF
TRBJ2-5 | NA | 15 | TRBV5-4 | NA | TGTGCCAGCAGCTTGGGGCAGCGTCAACAAGAGACCCAGTACTTC | CASSLGQRQQETQYF
TRBJ2-2 | NA | 16 | TRBV7-9 | NA | TGTGCCAGCACCCCTCCGGAGGGGCGGTACACCGGGGAGCTGTTTTTT | CASTPPEGRYTGELFF